The 8 T cell receptor beta chains below come from one sample, sequenced in a study of cytomegalovirus exposure and HLA in healthy donors. The PCR had 60 Vbeta and 13 Jbeta primers. Assay used: immunoSEQ multiplex PCR; TCRdb lists only in-frame clones, some missing. The table includes more than 90,000 clones, 70% to 80% detected once. Sequenced sample: PBMCs. The source of these receptors is a female donor in good health and CMV-seronegative.

The genes are TRBV7-3 and TRBJ1-1; 7 bases map to TRBD1. From germline, CDR1 is SGHTA and CDR2 FQGTGA. The CDR3 covers 15 residues. With 5 bases clipped from V and 5 bases from J, the junction kept 11 bases outside the gene matches. CDR3 nucleotides: TGTGCCAGCAGCCTAGAGGGGGCGCCGGGAACTGAAGCTTTCTTT. Protein sequence: CASSLEGAPGTEAFF.

The chain employs TRBV7-9 and TRBJ2-2; 8 bases are a match to TRBD2. CDR1 is SEHNR, CDR2 FQNEAQ, per germline (reference sequence). CDR3 length equals 16 residues. V shed 4 bases and J 3 bases; nucleotides not matched to a gene: 7. Here the CDR3 reads CASSSTGGRDTGELFF. CDR3 DNA: TGTGCCAGCAGCTCGACGGGGGGGCGGGACACCGGGGAGCTGTTTTTT.

This sequence joins TRBV9 and TRBJ2-2, with a tentative D call TRBD1 (8 bases). Germline V gives CDR1 SGDLS, CDR2 YYNGEE. The CDR3 contains 18 residues. Trimming removed 0 bases from V and 5 bases from J, with 20 bases in between. The CDR3 DNA sequence: TGTGCCAGCAGCGTAGATTCCCTAGGACAGGGAGGGACCGGGGAGCTGTTTTTT. It yields the protein CASSVDSLGQGGTGELFF. The full variable domain, its missing parts supplied by reference TRBV9 and TRBJ2-2, is DSGVTQTPKHLITATGQRVTLRCSPRSGDLSVYWYQQSLDQGLQFLIQYYNGEERAKGNILERFSAQQFPDLHSELNLSSLELGDSALYFCASSVDSLGQGGTGELFFGEGSRLTVL.

The chain carries TRBV29-1 and TRBJ2-3; TRBD1 matches at 9 bases. The CDR3 is 13 amino acids. V trimming: 6 bases; J trimming: 3 bases; junction bases outside the gene matches: 4. The V gene's germline CDR1 is SQVTM and CDR2 ANQGSEA. In DNA form, the CDR3 reads TGCAGCGTCAGGACAGGGGTAACAGATACGCAGTATTTT. It yields the protein CSVRTGVTDTQYF.

A few counts support this clone. The chain employs TRBV7-8 and TRBJ2-7; possibly TRBD1 for D (5 bases). The CDR3 extends over 14 amino acids. CDR1 and CDR2 from the germline V gene are SGHVS and FQNEAQ. V was cut by 1 base and J by 3 bases, with 10 bases left in between. The CDR3 sequence is CASSLETADYEQYF. The CDR3 nucleotides are TGTGCCAGCAGCTTAGAGACAGCCGACTACGAGCAGTACTTC. Variable domain in full (rest from reference TRBV7-8 and TRBJ2-7): GAGVSQSPRYKVAKRGQDVALRCDPISGHVSLFWYQQALGQGPEFLTYFQNEAQLDKSGLPSDRFFAERPEGSVSTLKIQRTQQEDSAVYLCASSLETADYEQYFGPGTRLTVT.

The chain recombines TRBV7-3 with TRBJ2-1, with TRBD2 matching 7 bases. CDR3 length equals 15 residues. Germline CDR1 is SGHTA and CDR2 is FQGTGA. The V gene end was trimmed by 0 bases and the J gene end by 5 bases; junction bases not matched to a gene: 4. The CDR3 is CASSLTLGGNNEQFF. The CDR3 DNA reads as TGTGCCAGCAGCTTAACGTTGGGGGGGAACAATGAGCAGTTCTTC.

This chain connects TRBV19 to TRBJ2-5, with 7 bases aligning to TRBD1. Trimming at V came to 5 bases and at J to 4 bases, leaving 10 bases not matched to a gene. The CDR3 runs to 15 residues. Germline assignment: CDR1 LNHDA and CDR2 SQIVND (reference sequence). The CDR3 DNA follows: TGTGCCAGTAGTCCGCCTCGAGGGGGCCCAGAGACCCAGTACTTC. Translating gives CASSPPRGGPETQYF.

The rearrangement joins TRBV28 to TRBJ2-1; D may be TRBD2 (6 bases). Per germline, CDR1 MDHEN and CDR2 SYDVKM. With 7 bases removed from V and 6 bases from J, the gap between germline ends came to 22 bases. The CDR3 is 16 amino acids. The CDR3 DNA sequence: TGTGCCAGCAAAGTCCAAGAAGGGCTGGAGGGCAATGAGCAGTTCTTC. This sequence encodes CASKVQEGLEGNEQFF. Combining the CDR3 with reference TRBV28 and TRBJ2-1 gives the whole variable domain DVKVTQSSRYLVKRTGEKVFLECVQDMDHENMFWYRQDPGLGLRLIYFSYDVKMKEKGDIPEGYSVSREKKERFSLILESASTNQTSMYLCASKVQEGLEGNEQFFGPGTRLTVL.